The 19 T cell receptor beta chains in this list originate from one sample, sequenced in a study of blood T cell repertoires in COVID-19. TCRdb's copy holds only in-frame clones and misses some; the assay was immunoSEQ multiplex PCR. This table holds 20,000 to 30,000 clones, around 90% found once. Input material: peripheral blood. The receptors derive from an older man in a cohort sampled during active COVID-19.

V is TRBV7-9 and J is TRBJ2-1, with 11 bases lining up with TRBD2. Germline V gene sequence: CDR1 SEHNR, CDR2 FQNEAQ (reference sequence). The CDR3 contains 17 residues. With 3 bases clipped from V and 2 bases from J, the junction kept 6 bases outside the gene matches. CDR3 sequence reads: CASSFSGTSGAYNEQFF. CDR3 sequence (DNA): TGTGCCAGCAGCTTTTCCGGGACTAGCGGAGCCTACAATGAGCAGTTCTTC.

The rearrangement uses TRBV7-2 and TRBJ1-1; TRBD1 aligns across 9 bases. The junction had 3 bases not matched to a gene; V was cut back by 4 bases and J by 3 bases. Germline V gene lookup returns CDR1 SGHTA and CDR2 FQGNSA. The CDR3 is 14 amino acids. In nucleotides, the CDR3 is TGTGCCAGCAGCTCACAGGGGGCGGACACTGAAGCTTTCTTT. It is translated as CASSSQGADTEAFF.

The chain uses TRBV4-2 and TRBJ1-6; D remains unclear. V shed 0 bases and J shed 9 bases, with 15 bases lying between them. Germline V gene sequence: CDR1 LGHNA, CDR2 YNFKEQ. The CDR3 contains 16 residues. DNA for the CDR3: TGTGCCAGCAGCCAAGATCCAGACGGAGGAACTTCACCCCTCCACTTT. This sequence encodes CASSQDPDGGTSPLHF.

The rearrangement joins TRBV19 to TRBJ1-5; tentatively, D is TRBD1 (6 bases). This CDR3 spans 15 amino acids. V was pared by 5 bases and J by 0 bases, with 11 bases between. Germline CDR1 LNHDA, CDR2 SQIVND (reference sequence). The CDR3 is CASSSDSFSNQPQHF. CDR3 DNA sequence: TGTGCCAGTAGTTCGGACAGCTTTAGCAATCAGCCCCAGCATTTT.

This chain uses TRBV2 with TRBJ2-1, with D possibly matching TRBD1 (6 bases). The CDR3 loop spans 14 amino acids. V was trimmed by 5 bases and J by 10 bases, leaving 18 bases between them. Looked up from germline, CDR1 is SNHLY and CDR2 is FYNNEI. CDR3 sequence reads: CASSRGQSPFEQFF. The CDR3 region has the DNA TGTGCCAGCAGTAGAGGACAGTCCCCCTTCGAGCAGTTCTTC.

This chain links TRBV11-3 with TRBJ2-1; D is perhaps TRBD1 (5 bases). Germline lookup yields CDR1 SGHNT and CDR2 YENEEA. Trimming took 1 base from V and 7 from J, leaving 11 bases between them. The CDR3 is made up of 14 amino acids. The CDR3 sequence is CASSLGGGRNEQFF. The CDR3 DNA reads TGTGCCAGCAGCTTAGGGGGCGGCCGTAATGAGCAGTTCTTC.

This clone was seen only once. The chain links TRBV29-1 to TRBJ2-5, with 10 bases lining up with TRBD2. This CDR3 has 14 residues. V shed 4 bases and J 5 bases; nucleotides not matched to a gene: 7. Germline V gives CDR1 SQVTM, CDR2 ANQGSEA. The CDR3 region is CSVGSGRAFETQYF. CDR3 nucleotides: TGCAGCGTTGGGAGCGGGAGGGCCTTTGAGACCCAGTACTTC.

CDR3 amino acids: CSVSGTGWGKSNTEAFF. In DNA form, the CDR3 reads TGCAGCGTTTCCGGGACAGGGTGGGGGAAATCGAACACTGAAGCTTTCTTT. This rearrangement joins TRBV29-1 to TRBJ1-1, with 9 bases aligning to TRBD1. The CDR3 is 17 residues long. Trimming removed 5 bases from V and 1 base from J; junction bases left unmatched: 14. Germline V gene lookup returns CDR1 SQVTM and CDR2 ANQGSEA.

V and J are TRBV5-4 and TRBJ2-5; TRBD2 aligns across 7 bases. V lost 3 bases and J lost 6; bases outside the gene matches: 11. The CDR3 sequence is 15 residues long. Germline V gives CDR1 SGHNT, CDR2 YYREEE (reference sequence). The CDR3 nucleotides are TGTGCCAGCAGCTCCCAAACAGCGGGACGAAAGACCCAGTACTTC. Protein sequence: CASSSQTAGRKTQYF.

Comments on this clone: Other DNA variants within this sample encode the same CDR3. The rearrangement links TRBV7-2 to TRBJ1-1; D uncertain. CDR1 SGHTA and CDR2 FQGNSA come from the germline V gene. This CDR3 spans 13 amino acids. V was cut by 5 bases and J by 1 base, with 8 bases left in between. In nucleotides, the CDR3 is TGTGCCAGCAGCCGAACACGGAACACTGAAGCTTTCTTT. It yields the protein CASSRTRNTEAFF.

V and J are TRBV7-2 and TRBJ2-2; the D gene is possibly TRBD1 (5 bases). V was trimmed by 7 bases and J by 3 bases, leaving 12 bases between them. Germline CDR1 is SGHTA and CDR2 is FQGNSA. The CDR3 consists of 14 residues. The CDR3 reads CASTQGYYTGELFF. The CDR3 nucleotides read TGTGCCAGCACTCAGGGCTACTACACCGGGGAGCTGTTTTTT.

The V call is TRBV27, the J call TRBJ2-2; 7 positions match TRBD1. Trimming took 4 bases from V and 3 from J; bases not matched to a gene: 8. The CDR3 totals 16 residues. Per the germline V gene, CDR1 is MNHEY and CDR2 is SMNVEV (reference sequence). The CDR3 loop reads CASSSYRGGDTGELFF. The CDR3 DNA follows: TGTGCCAGCAGTTCCTACAGGGGCGGCGACACCGGGGAGCTGTTTTTT.

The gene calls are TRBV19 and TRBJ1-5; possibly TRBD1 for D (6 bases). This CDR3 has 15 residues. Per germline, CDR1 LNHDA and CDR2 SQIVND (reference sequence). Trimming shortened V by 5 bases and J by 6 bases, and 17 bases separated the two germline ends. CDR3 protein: CASSARDLQGQPQHF. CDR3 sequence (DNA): TGTGCCAGTAGTGCCCGGGACCTACAGGGTCAGCCCCAGCATTTT.

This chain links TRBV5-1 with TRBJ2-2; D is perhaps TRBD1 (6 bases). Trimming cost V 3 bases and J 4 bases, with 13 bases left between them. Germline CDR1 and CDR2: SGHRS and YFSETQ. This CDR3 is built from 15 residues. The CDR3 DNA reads TGCGCCAGCAGCTCAACAGGGCGGGTCACCGGGGAGCTGTTTTTT. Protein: CASSSTGRVTGELFF.

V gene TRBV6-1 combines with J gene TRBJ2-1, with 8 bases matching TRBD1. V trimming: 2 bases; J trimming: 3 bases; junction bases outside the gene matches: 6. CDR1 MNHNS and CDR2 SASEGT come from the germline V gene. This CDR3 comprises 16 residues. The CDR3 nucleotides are TGTGCCAGCAGTGAATGGGGACAGGTGAACTACAATGAGCAGTTCTTC. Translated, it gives CASSEWGQVNYNEQFF.

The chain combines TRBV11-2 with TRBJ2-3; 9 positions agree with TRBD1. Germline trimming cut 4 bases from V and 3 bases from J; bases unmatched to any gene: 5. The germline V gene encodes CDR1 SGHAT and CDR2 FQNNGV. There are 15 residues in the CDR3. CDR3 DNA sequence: TGTGCCAGCAGCTACCGGGACAGGGAAACAGATACGCAGTATTTT. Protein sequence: CASSYRDRETDTQYF.

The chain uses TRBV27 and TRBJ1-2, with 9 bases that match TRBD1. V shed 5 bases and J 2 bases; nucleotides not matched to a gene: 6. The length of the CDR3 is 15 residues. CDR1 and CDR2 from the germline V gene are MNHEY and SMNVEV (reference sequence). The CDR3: CASSPAGTGNYGYTF. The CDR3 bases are TGTGCCAGCAGTCCCGCCGGGACAGGGAACTATGGCTACACCTTC.

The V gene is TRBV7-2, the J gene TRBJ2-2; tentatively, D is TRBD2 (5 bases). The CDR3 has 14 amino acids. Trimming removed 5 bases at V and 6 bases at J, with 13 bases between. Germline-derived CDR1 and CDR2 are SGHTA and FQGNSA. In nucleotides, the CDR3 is TGTGCCAGCAGCCGGGGTCCCGCGGCCGGGGAGCTGTTTTTT. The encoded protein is CASSRGPAAGELFF. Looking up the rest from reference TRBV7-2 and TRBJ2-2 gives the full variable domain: GAGVSQSPSNKVTEKGKDVELRCDPISGHTALYWYRQSLGQGLEFLIYFQGNSAPDKSGLPSDRFSAERTGGSVSTLTIQRTQQEDSAVYLCASSRGPAAGELFFGEGSRLTVL.

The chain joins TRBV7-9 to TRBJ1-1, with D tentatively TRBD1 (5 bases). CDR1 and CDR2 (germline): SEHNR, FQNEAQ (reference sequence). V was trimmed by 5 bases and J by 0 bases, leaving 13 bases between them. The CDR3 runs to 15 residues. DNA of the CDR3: TGTGCCAGCAGCCCGTGGGGGGGGTTGAACACTGAAGCTTTCTTT. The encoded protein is CASSPWGGLNTEAFF.